This T cell receptor (beta chain) was recorded in a study of blood T cell repertoires in COVID-19. Trimming took off 7 bases at V and 8 bases at J, with 11 bases between the two ends. In germline, CDR1 is MNHEY, CDR2 SVGAGI. CDR3 length: 11 residues. Method: immunoSEQ multiplex PCR; TCRdb's copy keeps in-frame clones and lacks some. Of about 94,000 clones in the sample, roughly 84% were seen once. The TCR was taken from a man aged 55 to 70 with acute or convalescent COVID-19. Sequencing used peripheral blood. The chain uses TRBV6-5 and TRBJ1-2, with D perhaps matching TRBD1 (5 bases). CDR3 amino acids: CASKGVRGYTF. The DNA of the CDR3 is TGTGCCAGCAAAGGGGTGCGGGGCTACACCTTC.